Following are 15 T cell receptor beta chains from one sample sequenced in a study of blood T cell repertoires in COVID-19. The protocol was immunoSEQ multiplex PCR, while the TCRdb copy is restricted to in-frame clones and leaves out a portion. The data hold around 300,000 clones, with around 92% observed a single time. Material: PBMCs or T cells enriched from blood (not recorded which). These receptors were collected from a woman in her sixties who had recovered from COVID-19.

V usage is TRBV2 and J usage is TRBJ2-2; possibly TRBD1 for D (6 bases). The CDR3 contains 16 residues. Germline CDR1 is SNHLY and CDR2 is FYNNEI. Trimming cost V 4 bases and J 7 bases, with 19 bases left between them. CDR3 nucleotides: TGTGCCAGCAGTGGATACAGGGCCCTCCGTGGCGGGGAGCTGTTTTTT. It is translated as CASSGYRALRGGELFF.

The table lists this clone with a count of one. V and J are TRBV28 and TRBJ1-3; D call uncertain. The germline gives CDR1 MDHEN, CDR2 SYDVKM. V was clipped by 3 bases and J by 5 bases, with 11 bases between them. The CDR3 sequence is 14 residues long. The CDR3 bases are TGTGCCAGCAGTTTTGGACTGTTAAGAAACACCATATATTTT. It translates to CASSFGLLRNTIYF.

The J gene is TRBJ2-3, the V gene TRBV5-4; D perhaps matches TRBD1 (6 bases). Germline CDR1 SGHNT, CDR2 YYREEE (reference sequence). Trimming took 3 bases from V and 6 from J, leaving 17 bases between them. This CDR3 has 15 residues. The CDR3 nucleotides read TGTGCCAGCAGCTCACTACAGGGCGCGTGGGATACGCAGTATTTT. It specifies CASSSLQGAWDTQYF.

This clone was counted a single time. The V call is TRBV7-9, the J call TRBJ2-1; 8 bases are shared with TRBD2. Germline CDR1 and CDR2: SEHNR and FQNEAQ (reference sequence). This CDR3 spans 15 amino acids. The V gene end was trimmed by 5 bases and the J gene end by 7 bases; junction bases not matched to a gene: 10. The CDR3 spells CASSQSGRVRNEQFF. DNA of the CDR3: TGTGCCAGCAGCCAAAGCGGGAGAGTAAGGAATGAGCAGTTCTTC.

The V gene is TRBV14, the J gene TRBJ1-2, with D maybe TRBD1 (6 bases). Trimming shortened V by 2 bases and J by 8 bases, and 15 bases separated the two germline ends. Germline CDR1 SGHDN, CDR2 FVKESK. The CDR3 runs 14 residues. The DNA for the CDR3 is TGTGCCAGCAGCCAACAGGGGATCTATGTCGGCTACACCTTC. Its protein product is CASSQQGIYVGYTF. Full variable domain (missing parts from reference TRBV14 and TRBJ1-2): EAGVTQFPSHSVIEKGQTVTLRCDPISGHDNLYWYRRVMGKEIKFLLHFVKESKQDESGMPNNRFLAERTGGTYSTLKVQPAELEDSGVYFCASSQQGIYVGYTFGSGTRLTVV.

The rearrangement links TRBV19 to TRBJ2-5; the match to TRBD2 covers 15 bases. This CDR3 has 17 amino acids. V was pared by 5 bases and J by 5 bases, with 9 bases of the junction left unmatched. Per the germline V gene, CDR1 is LNHDA and CDR2 is SQIVND (reference sequence). The CDR3 sequence: CASSAPGLAGGRETQYF. The CDR3 bases are TGTGCCAGTAGTGCACCGGGACTAGCGGGAGGAAGGGAGACCCAGTACTTC.

The V and J genes are TRBV11-3 and TRBJ1-2; D call uncertain. The CDR3 contains 14 residues. V lost 8 bases to trimming and J lost 4 bases, with 17 bases between them. The V gene's germline CDR1 is SGHNT and CDR2 YENEEA. CDR3 coding DNA: TGTGCCAGCCCCCGACACCCGAGTCGCTATGGCTACACCTTC. Encoded protein: CASPRHPSRYGYTF.

J is TRBJ2-1 and V is TRBV5-1, with 9 nucleotides matching TRBD2. Germline lookup yields CDR1 SGHRS and CDR2 YFSETQ. The length of the CDR3 is 14 residues. V trimming: 4 bases; J trimming: 6 bases; junction bases outside the gene matches: 5. The CDR3: CASSDQTSGNEQFF. The CDR3 nucleotides are TGCGCCAGCAGCGATCAGACTAGCGGCAATGAGCAGTTCTTC. The entire variable domain, with the rest obtained from reference TRBV5-1 and TRBJ2-1, is as follows: KAGVTQTPRYLIKTRGQQVTLSCSPISGHRSVSWYQQTPGQGLQFLFEYFSETQRNKGNFPGRFSGRQFSNSRSEMNVSTLELGDSALYLCASSDQTSGNEQFFGPGTRLTVL.

This clone was detected a few times. The CDR3, as DNA: TGTGCCAGCAGTGGGAAGACACACAATCAGCCCCAGCATTTT. It encodes CASSGKTHNQPQHF. V usage is TRBV2 and J usage is TRBJ1-5; D is unclear. The CDR3 extends over 14 amino acids. V was cut by 4 bases and J by 3 bases, with 10 bases left in between. Looked up from germline, CDR1 is SNHLY and CDR2 is FYNNEI.

The chain carries TRBV4-1 and TRBJ2-3; possibly TRBD2 for D (5 bases). Trimming took 4 bases from V and 0 from J, leaving 8 bases between them. CDR1 and CDR2 (germline): MGHRA, YSYEKL. This CDR3 region has 14 residues. CDR3 amino acids: CASSLSDSTDTQYF. The CDR3 nucleotides are TGCGCCAGCAGCCTTAGCGATAGCACAGATACGCAGTATTTT.

This sequence joins TRBV18 and TRBJ2-3, with D tentatively TRBD2 (5 bases). The germline V gene has CDR1 KGHSH and CDR2 LQKENI. The CDR3 length is 16 residues. The V end lost 3 bases, the J end lost 0 bases, and 13 bases lay between the germline ends. This CDR3 is CASSPPRVASTDTQYF. DNA for the CDR3: TGTGCCAGCTCACCCCCCCGGGTAGCGAGCACAGATACGCAGTATTTT.

J is TRBJ2-7 and V is TRBV11-3; 7 bases line up with TRBD1. With 5 bases clipped from V and 2 bases from J, the junction kept 9 bases outside the gene matches. CDR3 length: 15 amino acids. Per germline, CDR1 SGHNT and CDR2 YENEEA. The CDR3 here is CASSQGDARAYEQYF. DNA of the CDR3: TGTGCCAGCAGCCAGGGGGACGCGAGGGCCTACGAGCAGTACTTC.

This clone was seen only a few times. This chain uses TRBV2 with TRBJ1-5, with D maybe TRBD1 (6 bases). V lost 5 bases to trimming and J lost 4 bases, with 12 bases between them. The CDR3 loop spans 14 amino acids. The germline V gene has CDR1 SNHLY and CDR2 FYNNEI. The CDR3 loop is CASSFGDRNQPQHF. DNA of the CDR3: TGTGCCAGCAGTTTCGGAGACAGGAATCAGCCCCAGCATTTT. Combining the CDR3 with reference TRBV2 and TRBJ1-5 gives the whole variable domain EPEVTQTPSHQVTQMGQEVILRCVPISNHLYFYWYRQILGQKVEFLVSFYNNEISEKSEIFDDQFSVERPDGSNFTLKIRSTKLEDSAMYFCASSFGDRNQPQHFGDGTRLSIL.

The rearrangement joins TRBV28 to TRBJ2-7; the match to TRBD2 covers 14 bases. Losses at the gene ends were 6 bases for V and 0 bases for J; bases not matched to a gene: 16. Germline V CDR1 and CDR2: MDHEN, SYDVKM. The CDR3 spans 20 residues. The CDR3 loop is CASRPLKGTSGSRISYEQYF. The DNA for the CDR3 is TGTGCCAGCAGACCTCTAAAAGGGACTAGCGGGAGCCGGATCTCCTACGAGCAGTACTTC.

The rearrangement uses TRBV7-2 and TRBJ2-3; D unresolved. This CDR3 region has 14 residues. Germline CDR1 SGHTA, CDR2 FQGNSA. Trimming removed 1 base from V and 2 bases from J, with 7 bases in between. CDR3: CASSLVSVTDTQYF. The CDR3 nucleotides read TGTGCCAGCAGCTTAGTATCCGTCACAGATACGCAGTATTTT.